Following are 23 T cell receptor beta chains from one sample sequenced in a study of cytomegalovirus exposure and HLA in healthy donors. PCR employed 60 Vbeta and 13 Jbeta primers. Profiled with immunoSEQ multiplex PCR; TCRdb holds only in-frame clones, not every one. This sample carries over 100,000 clones, approximately 70% of them seen once, and the ten largest clones take 8.7%. The specimen sequenced was PBMCs. The source is a man younger than 45 in good health and CMV-seropositive.

The chain couples TRBV27 to TRBJ2-7; no clear D gene. Deletions cut 1 base from V and 2 bases from J, with 21 bases between. Germline assignment: CDR1 MNHEY and CDR2 SMNVEV (reference sequence). The length of the CDR3 is 18 residues. The CDR3 sequence: CASSLYPDFSEIAYEQYF. CDR3 nucleotide sequence: TGTGCCAGCAGTTTATACCCCGACTTTAGTGAGATAGCCTACGAGCAGTACTTC.

This chain joins TRBV5-1 and TRBJ2-1, with 11 positions matching TRBD2. Germline V lookup: CDR1 SGHRS, CDR2 YFSETQ. CDR3 size: 15 residues. The J segment lost 9 bases and the V segment lost 1 base, leaving 6 bases of the junction unmatched. The CDR3 loop is CASSLTSGRLGEQFF. The CDR3 bases are TGCGCCAGCAGCTTGACTAGCGGGAGATTAGGTGAGCAGTTCTTC.

The rearrangement joins TRBV12-5 to TRBJ2-3; 9 bases are shared with TRBD2. Germline V gene lookup returns CDR1 LGHNT and CDR2 FRNRAP. Losses at the gene ends were 4 bases for V and 4 bases for J; bases not matched to a gene: 0. CDR3 length equals 13 residues. The CDR3 loop is CASGWTSADTQYF. DNA for the CDR3: TGTGCTAGTGGTTGGACTAGCGCAGATACGCAGTATTTT.

The chain is built from TRBV28 and TRBJ2-7, with TRBD2 matching over 8 bases. The germline gives CDR1 MDHEN, CDR2 SYDVKM. The length of the CDR3 is 14 residues. The trim removed 3 bases at V and 7 bases at J, leaving 8 bases unmatched. CDR3 bases: TGTGCCAGCAGTTTCGGGGGGGAGGTGGATGAGCAGTACGTC. Its translation: CASSFGGEVDEQYV.

A word on this clone: Distinct nucleotide sequences in the sample also encode this CDR3. The chain joins TRBV27 to TRBJ1-4, with D hard to call. The CDR3 extends over 13 amino acids. Germline V gives CDR1 MNHEY, CDR2 SMNVEV (reference sequence). V gave up 3 bases and J gave up 7 bases, with 9 bases separating them. The CDR3: CASSFSGFEKLFF. The CDR3 DNA reads TGTGCCAGCAGTTTTTCGGGGTTTGAAAAACTGTTTTTT. The complete variable domain, with remaining parts taken from reference TRBV27 and TRBJ1-4, reads EAQVTQNPRYLITVTGKKLTVTCSQNMNHEYMSWYRQDPGLGLRQIYYSMNVEVTDKGDVPEGYKVSRKEKRNFPLILESPSPNQTSLYFCASSFSGFEKLFFGSGTQLSVL.

The chain uses TRBV30 and TRBJ1-1; 8 bases are a match to TRBD1. V trimming: 2 bases; J trimming: 3 bases; junction bases outside the gene matches: 5. The CDR3 extends over 14 amino acids. The germline V gene has CDR1 GTSNPN and CDR2 SVGIG (reference sequence). The CDR3 reads CAWSRTGGDTEAFF. In DNA form, the CDR3 reads TGTGCCTGGAGTAGAACAGGGGGGGACACTGAAGCTTTCTTT.

V is TRBV5-8 and J is TRBJ1-2; TRBD1 matches at 9 bases. Germline assignment: CDR1 SGHTS and CDR2 YDEGEE. The CDR3 has 14 residues. The junction had 6 bases not matched to a gene; V was cut back by 1 base and J by 8 bases. This CDR3 reads CASSLPDRGYGYTF. The CDR3 DNA is TGTGCCAGCAGCTTGCCGGACAGGGGATACGGCTACACCTTC.

V usage is TRBV9 and J usage is TRBJ2-3; 7 nucleotides align to TRBD1. Germline V lookup: CDR1 SGDLS, CDR2 YYNGEE. CDR3 length: 13 residues. With V trimmed by 3 bases and J by 6 bases, 4 bases remained unmatched. CDR3 protein: CASSGRGLDTQYF. The CDR3 region has the DNA TGTGCCAGCAGCGGTAGGGGGCTTGATACGCAGTATTTT.

J is TRBJ2-1 and V is TRBV5-1; 7 bases map to TRBD1. Germline CDR1 is SGHRS and CDR2 is YFSETQ. V lost 1 base to trimming and J lost 6 bases; unmatched junction nucleotides: 16. There are 18 residues in the CDR3. The CDR3 coding sequence is TGCGCCAGCAGCTTGAGGGACAGACAAAACGACTTGGGCAATGAGCAGTTCTTC. It encodes CASSLRDRQNDLGNEQFF.

The chain uses TRBV28 and TRBJ1-1; D possibly corresponds to TRBD1 (6 bases). This CDR3 comprises 13 residues. Germline V CDR1 and CDR2: MDHEN, SYDVKM. With 7 bases removed from V and 10 bases from J, the gap between germline ends came to 19 bases. CDR3 amino acids: CASINTGQPTAFF. The DNA of the CDR3 is TGTGCCAGCATCAATACCGGACAGCCAACAGCTTTCTTT.

J is TRBJ1-1 and V is TRBV5-4; D is unclear. Trimming shortened V by 2 bases and J by 8 bases, and 13 bases separated the two germline ends. The CDR3 spans 13 residues. Per the germline V gene, CDR1 is SGHNT and CDR2 is YYREEE (reference sequence). The CDR3 loop reads CASSFQDFEEAFF. The CDR3 DNA is TGTGCCAGCAGCTTTCAGGACTTCGAAGAAGCTTTCTTT.

This chain joins TRBV2 and TRBJ2-3; 10 nucleotides line up with TRBD2. CDR1 is SNHLY, CDR2 FYNNEI, per germline. Unmatched junction bases numbered 0, after V lost 3 bases and J lost 3 bases. This CDR3 comprises 14 residues. CDR3 sequence: CASSDSGRTDTQYF. In DNA form, the CDR3 reads TGTGCCAGCAGTGATAGCGGGAGGACAGATACGCAGTATTTT.

This clone was picked up one time. V is TRBV2 and J is TRBJ2-2; D ambiguous. The CDR3 covers 16 residues. Germline V CDR1 and CDR2: SNHLY, FYNNEI. The V end was cut by 7 bases, the J end by 1 base, with 16 bases between. CDR3 amino acids: CASIGTDPWNTGELFF. CDR3 bases: TGTGCCAGCATTGGAACAGACCCTTGGAACACCGGGGAGCTGTTTTTT.

The CDR3 DNA reads TGTGCCAGCAGCTTGGACAACAGGGTCTATGGCTACACCTTC. As protein: CASSLDNRVYGYTF. The rearrangement links TRBV5-6 to TRBJ1-2; maybe TRBD1 (6 bases). V lost 0 bases and J 4 bases, leaving 10 bases between the germline ends. The germline gives CDR1 SGHDT, CDR2 YYEEEE. CDR3 size: 14 residues.

This clone was seen a handful of times. The chain has TRBV5-1 and TRBJ1-6; D remains unclear. Trimming pared 1 base from V and 8 bases from J, leaving 10 bases between. Germline CDR1 is SGHRS and CDR2 is YFSETQ. There are 14 residues in the CDR3. The DNA for the CDR3 is TGCGCCAGCAGCTTGTCTAACGGAGATTCACCCCTCCACTTT. It is translated as CASSLSNGDSPLHF.

This clone was seen once. The J gene is TRBJ1-2, the V gene TRBV28; TRBD1 matches 8 bases. Germline CDR1 reads MDHEN; CDR2 reads SYDVKM. There are 15 residues in the CDR3. Losses at the gene ends were 5 bases for V and 8 bases for J; bases not matched to a gene: 13. CDR3 nucleotide sequence: TGTGCCAGCAGTGCACCCAGGGGGCCGGCTGGGGGCTACACCTTC. Translated, it gives CASSAPRGPAGGYTF.

The chain joins TRBV5-1 to TRBJ2-3; D call uncertain. With 4 bases removed from V and 6 bases from J, the gap between germline ends came to 9 bases. The CDR3 spans 12 residues. Germline V gene sequence: CDR1 SGHRS, CDR2 YFSETQ. This chain's CDR3 is CASSPTGDTQYF. The CDR3 DNA is TGCGCCAGCAGCCCTACCGGGGATACGCAGTATTTT.

CDR3 region: CASREGSTGELFF. CDR3 sequence (DNA): TGTGCCAGCAGGGAGGGCTCAACCGGGGAGCTGTTTTTT. V gene TRBV6-4 combines with J gene TRBJ2-2; a weak D match, TRBD2 (6 bases). Germline CDR1 MRHNA, CDR2 SNTAGT. CDR3 size: 13 residues. Trimming pared 6 bases from V and 5 bases from J, leaving 10 bases between.

This clone was counted between two and nine times. This sequence joins TRBV5-6 and TRBJ1-1; 7 nucleotides match TRBD1. The germline gives CDR1 SGHDT, CDR2 YYEEEE. The CDR3 extends over 18 amino acids. After removal of 0 bases from V and 2 bases from J, the junction contained 13 bases not matched to a gene. The CDR3 bases are TGTGCCAGCAGCTTGGGAGGGGGCCCTCGACCTTTTAACACTGAAGCTTTCTTT. Amino acid sequence: CASSLGGGPRPFNTEAFF.

This chain links TRBV27 with TRBJ1-5; TRBD1 aligns across 7 bases. Germline CDR1 MNHEY, CDR2 SMNVEV (reference sequence). Unmatched junction bases numbered 15, after V lost 10 bases and J lost 3 bases. The length of the CDR3 is 16 residues. CDR3 loop: CATALEGGTYNQPQHF. The CDR3 nucleotides read TGTGCCACGGCGTTGGAAGGGGGCACATACAATCAGCCCCAGCATTTT.

This clone was detected only a few times. CDR3 sequence: CASSLSGAQETQYF. The CDR3 nucleotides are TGCGCCAGCAGCTTGTCAGGGGCACAAGAGACCCAGTACTTC. V gene TRBV5-1 combines with J gene TRBJ2-5; maybe TRBD1 (6 bases). Germline V gives CDR1 SGHRS, CDR2 YFSETQ. V was shortened by 1 base and J by 2 bases, with 9 bases between the two germline ends. The length of the CDR3 is 14 residues.

This clone was detected only a few times. CDR3 DNA: TGTGCCTGGAGTGAGGAGGGACGGTGGGGCTCTAACTATGGCTACACCTTC. It is translated as CAWSEEGRWGSNYGYTF. The V gene is TRBV30, the J gene TRBJ1-2; D may be TRBD1 (5 bases). From germline, CDR1 is GTSNPN and CDR2 SVGIG (reference sequence). Trimming removed 1 base from V and 0 bases from J, with 18 bases in between. This CDR3 comprises 17 residues. Full variable domain (remainder filled in from reference TRBV30 and TRBJ1-2): SQTIHQWPATLVQPVGSPLSLECTVEGTSNPNLYWYRQAAGRGLQLLFYSVGIGQISSEVPQNLSASRPQDRQFILSSKKLLLSDSGFYLCAWSEEGRWGSNYGYTFGSGTRLTVV.

This clone was observed a single time. The chain uses TRBV19 and TRBJ1-1; D is unclear. Trimming shortened V by 6 bases and J by 4 bases, and 15 bases separated the two germline ends. The CDR3 contains 14 residues. Germline V lookup: CDR1 LNHDA, CDR2 SQIVND (reference sequence). CDR3 nucleotides: TGTGCCAGTAGCCTGGCAATCACGGGCACTGAAGCTTTCTTT. Translation: CASSLAITGTEAFF.